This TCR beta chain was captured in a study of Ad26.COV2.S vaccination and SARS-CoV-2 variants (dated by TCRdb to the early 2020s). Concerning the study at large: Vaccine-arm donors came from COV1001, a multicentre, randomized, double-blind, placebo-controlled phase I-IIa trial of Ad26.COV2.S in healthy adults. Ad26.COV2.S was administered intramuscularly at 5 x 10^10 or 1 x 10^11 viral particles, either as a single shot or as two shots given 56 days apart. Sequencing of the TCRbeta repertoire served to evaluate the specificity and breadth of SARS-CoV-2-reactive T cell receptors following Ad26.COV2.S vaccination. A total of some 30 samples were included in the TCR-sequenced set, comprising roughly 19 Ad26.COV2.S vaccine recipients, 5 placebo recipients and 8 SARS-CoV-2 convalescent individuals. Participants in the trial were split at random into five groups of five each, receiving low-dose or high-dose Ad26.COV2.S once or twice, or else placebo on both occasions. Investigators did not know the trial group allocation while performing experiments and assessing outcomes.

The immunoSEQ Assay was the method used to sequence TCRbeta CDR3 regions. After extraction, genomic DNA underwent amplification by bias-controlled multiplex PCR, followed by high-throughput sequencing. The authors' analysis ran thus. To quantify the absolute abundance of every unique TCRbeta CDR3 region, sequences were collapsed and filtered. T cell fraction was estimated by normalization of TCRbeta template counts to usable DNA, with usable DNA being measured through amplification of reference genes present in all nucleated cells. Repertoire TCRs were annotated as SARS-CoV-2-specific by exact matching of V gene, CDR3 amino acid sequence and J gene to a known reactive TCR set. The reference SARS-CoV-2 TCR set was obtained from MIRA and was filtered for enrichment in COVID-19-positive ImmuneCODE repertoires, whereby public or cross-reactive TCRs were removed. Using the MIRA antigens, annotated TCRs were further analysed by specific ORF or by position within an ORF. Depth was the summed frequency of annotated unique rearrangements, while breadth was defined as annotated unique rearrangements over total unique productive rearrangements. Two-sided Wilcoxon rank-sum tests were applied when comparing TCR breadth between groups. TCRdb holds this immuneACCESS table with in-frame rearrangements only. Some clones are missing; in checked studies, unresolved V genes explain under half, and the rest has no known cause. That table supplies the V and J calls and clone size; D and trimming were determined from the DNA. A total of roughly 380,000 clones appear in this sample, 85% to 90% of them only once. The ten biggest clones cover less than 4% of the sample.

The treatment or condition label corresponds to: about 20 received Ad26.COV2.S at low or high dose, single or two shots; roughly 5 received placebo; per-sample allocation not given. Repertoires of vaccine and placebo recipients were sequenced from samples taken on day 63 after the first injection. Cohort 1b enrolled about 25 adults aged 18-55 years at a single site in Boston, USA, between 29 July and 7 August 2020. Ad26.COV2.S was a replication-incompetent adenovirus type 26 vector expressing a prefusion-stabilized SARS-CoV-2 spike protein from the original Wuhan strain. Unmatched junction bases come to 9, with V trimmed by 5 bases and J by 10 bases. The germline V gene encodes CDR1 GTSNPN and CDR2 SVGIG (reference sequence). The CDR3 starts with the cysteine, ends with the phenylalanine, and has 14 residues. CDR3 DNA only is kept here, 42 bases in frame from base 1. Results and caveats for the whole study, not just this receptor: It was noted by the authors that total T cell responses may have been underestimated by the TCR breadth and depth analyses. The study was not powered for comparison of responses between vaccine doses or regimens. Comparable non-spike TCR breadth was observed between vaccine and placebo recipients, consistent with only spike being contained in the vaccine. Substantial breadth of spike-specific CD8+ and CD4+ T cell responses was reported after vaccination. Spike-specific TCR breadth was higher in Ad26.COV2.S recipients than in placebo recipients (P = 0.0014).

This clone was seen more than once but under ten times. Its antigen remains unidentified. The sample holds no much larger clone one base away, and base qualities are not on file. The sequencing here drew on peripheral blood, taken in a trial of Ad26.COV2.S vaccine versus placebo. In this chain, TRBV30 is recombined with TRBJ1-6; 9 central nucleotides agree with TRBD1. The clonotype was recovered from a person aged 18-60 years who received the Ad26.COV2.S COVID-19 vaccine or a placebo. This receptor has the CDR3 CAWHWDRERSPLHF. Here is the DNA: TGTGCCTGGCACTGGGACAGGGAGAGGTCACCCCTCCACTTT.